Listed below are T cell receptor beta chains from one sample, sequenced in a study of spatial heterogeneity in lung cancer. TCRdb independently ran MiXCR on the 5' RACE reads; one entry per CDR3 protein. The sample shows approximately 44,000 distinct CDR3 sequences, approximately 15% of them seen only once. The starting material was PBMCs, obtained at surgery. The receptor set was obtained from a male donor with early-stage non-small cell lung cancer. Both conserved end residues are part of each CDR3. Each record gives: V gene, D gene, J gene, clone size, CDR3 protein, CDR3 DNA. The D gene is left open where the match is weak. Only some rows state a clone size, as once, few, many or a class for expanded clones.

TRBV20-1	-	TRBJ2-7	-	CSASPRSSEQYF	TGCAGTGCCAGCCCGAGGTCGAGCGAGCAGTACTTC
TRBV15	-	TRBJ1-1	-	CATSPELGVGTEAFF	TGTGCCACCAGCCCAGAGCTTGGGGTTGGCACTGAAGCTTTCTTT
TRBV4-3	-	TRBJ2-1	few	CASSPMERSYNEQFF	TGCGCCAGCAGCCCCATGGAGCGGAGCTACAATGAGCAGTTCTTC
TRBV3-1	TRBD2	TRBJ2-1	few	CASSQERGSYNEQFF	TGTGCCAGCAGCCAGGAGCGGGGCTCCTACAATGAGCAGTTCTTC
TRBV7-9	-	TRBJ1-1	few	CASSQASVNTEAFF	TGTGCCAGCAGCCAGGCTTCCGTGAACACTGAAGCTTTCTTT
TRBV6-5	TRBD2	TRBJ2-5	-	CASRSGGAPETQYF	TGTGCCAGCAGGAGCGGGGGGGCTCCAGAGACCCAGTACTTC
TRBV28	TRBD1	TRBJ1-5	-	CASSFWTGTYSNQPQHF	TGTGCCAGCAGTTTTTGGACAGGGACATATAGCAATCAGCCCCAGCATTTT
TRBV3-1	TRBD1	TRBJ2-5	-	CASRTDRGETQYF	TGTGCCAGCAGGACAGACAGGGGAGAGACCCAGTACTTC
TRBV7-8	TRBD1	TRBJ2-1	many	CASTFNRGEQFF	TGTGCCAGCACCTTTAACAGGGGGGAGCAGTTCTTC
TRBV15	TRBD2	TRBJ2-3	many	CATSTGLAGGSSGGTDTQYF	TGTGCCACCAGCACTGGACTAGCGGGGGGAAGCTCCGGCGGCACAGATACGCAGTATTTT
TRBV7-2	-	TRBJ2-3	-	CASSRGRQDTQYF	TGTGCCAGCAGCCGGGGGCGGCAAGATACGCAGTATTTT
TRBV4-1	TRBD2	TRBJ2-1	-	CASSQGGLAGVRSYNEQFF	TGCGCCAGCAGCCAAGGGGGACTAGCGGGAGTACGCTCCTACAATGAGCAGTTCTTC
TRBV7-6	TRBD1	TRBJ2-3	-	CASSHRGRGTDTQYF	TGTGCCAGCAGTCACAGGGGACGGGGCACAGATACGCAGTATTTT
TRBV5-6	TRBD1	TRBJ1-1	once	CASSSPQGGNTEAFF	TGTGCCAGCAGCTCGCCACAGGGGGGAAACACTGAAGCTTTCTTT
TRBV7-2	-	TRBJ2-7	-	CASSFPRGTYEQYF	TGTGCCAGCAGCTTCCCCCGGGGAACCTACGAGCAGTACTTC
TRBV5-6	-	TRBJ2-1	many	CASSTPLGASYNEQFF	TGTGCCAGCAGCACGCCCTTGGGGGCCTCCTACAATGAGCAGTTCTTC
TRBV20-1	TRBD1	TRBJ1-1	-	CSARQTGENTEAFF	TGCAGTGCTCGCCAGACAGGGGAGAACACTGAAGCTTTCTTT
TRBV12-3/TRBV12-4	-	TRBJ2-2	-	CAFRRGSSTGELFF	TGTGCATTCAGGAGGGGTTCTAGCACCGGGGAGCTGTTTTTT
TRBV2	-	TRBJ1-5	-	CASSEPSASPGNQPQHF	TGTGCCAGCAGCGAACCCTCGGCCTCGCCCGGCAATCAGCCCCAGCATTTT
TRBV7-9	TRBD1	TRBJ2-3	few	CASSLRQGLDTQYF	TGTGCCAGCAGTTTAAGACAGGGGCTCGATACGCAGTATTTT
TRBV7-8	TRBD2	TRBJ2-5	many	CASSTGLAEETQYF	TGTGCCAGCAGCACGGGACTAGCGGAAGAGACCCAGTACTTC
TRBV10-3	-	TRBJ2-7	-	CAISATVYEQYF	TGTGCCATCAGTGCGACGGTTTACGAGCAGTACTTC
TRBV5-1	-	TRBJ2-1	many	CASSLFDYEQFF	TGCGCCAGCAGCTTGTTCGACTATGAGCAGTTCTTC
TRBV24-1	-	TRBJ1-5	-	CASTRVGNQPQHF	TGTGCCTCTACACGCGTGGGCAATCAGCCCCAGCATTTT
TRBV5-6	TRBD1	TRBJ1-2	few	CASSPGQGRTYGYTF	TGTGCCAGCAGCCCTGGACAGGGGAGGACATATGGCTACACCTTC
TRBV2	-	TRBJ1-5	-	CASRAGPNQPQHF	TGTGCCAGCAGGGCCGGGCCAAATCAGCCCCAGCATTTT
TRBV5-4	-	TRBJ2-3	-	CASSLGPVEASTDTQYF	TGTGCCAGCAGCTTGGGTCCAGTAGAGGCTAGCACAGATACGCAGTATTTT
TRBV4-2	-	TRBJ1-4	few	CASSDAKVAATNEKLFF	TGTGCCAGCAGCGACGCTAAAGTGGCCGCAACTAATGAAAAACTGTTTTTT
TRBV5-5	-	TRBJ1-3	-	CASSFDSGNTIYF	TGTGCCAGCAGCTTTGACTCTGGAAACACCATATATTTT
TRBV7-9	-	TRBJ1-2	many	CASSLGERGYTF	TGTGCCAGCAGCTTAGGAGAGCGGGGCTACACCTTC
TRBV6-5	-	TRBJ2-5	few	CASSRDYSKRPQYF	TGTGCCAGCAGCCGCGACTATTCCAAGAGACCCCAGTACTTC
TRBV12-3/TRBV12-4	-	TRBJ1-2	hyperexpanded	CASSPLVDPLYGYTF	TGTGCCAGCAGCCCCTTGGTTGACCCACTCTATGGCTACACCTTC
TRBV4-1	TRBD1	TRBJ1-5	-	CASSLWDRGREQPQHF	TGCGCCAGCAGCCTATGGGACAGGGGAAGGGAGCAGCCCCAGCATTTT
TRBV7-8	-	TRBJ2-7	few	CASSLRLGGSYEQYF	TGTGCCAGCAGCTTGCGTTTAGGGGGTTCCTACGAGCAGTACTTC
TRBV7-8	-	TRBJ1-6	-	CASSLQGPGTSPLHF	TGTGCCAGCAGCTTACAGGGGCCAGGTACTTCACCCCTCCACTTT
TRBV7-2	TRBD1	TRBJ2-1	many	CASSRDRGSYNEQFF	TGTGCCAGCAGCCGGGACAGGGGTTCCTACAATGAGCAGTTCTTC
TRBV20-1	TRBD2	TRBJ2-3	few	CSGGNSGRGDTQYF	TGCAGTGGAGGGAATAGCGGGAGGGGGGATACGCAGTATTTT
TRBV7-2	-	TRBJ1-2	few	CASSLAPGQFYGYTF	TGTGCCAGCAGCTTAGCGCCTGGCCAGTTTTATGGCTACACCTTC
TRBV29-1	-	TRBJ2-1	-	CSVASDSYNEQFF	TGCAGCGTCGCCTCGGACAGCTACAATGAGCAGTTCTTC
TRBV7-9	-	TRBJ2-4	-	CASAVAAKNIQYF	TGTGCCTCAGCGGTGGCGGCCAAAAACATTCAGTACTTC
TRBV3-1	-	TRBJ1-5	many	CASSQDRSQPQHF	TGTGCCAGCAGCCAAGATAGAAGTCAGCCCCAGCATTTT
TRBV2	TRBD2	TRBJ2-1	few	CASSVLAGGFGNEQFF	TGTGCCAGCAGCGTCCTAGCGGGGGGCTTTGGCAATGAGCAGTTCTTC
TRBV28	-	TRBJ1-1	few	CASSLFTTEAFF	TGTGCCAGCAGTTTATTCACCACTGAAGCTTTCTTT
TRBV24-1	-	TRBJ2-6	few	CATSDTDIRKGNVLTF	TGTGCCACCAGTGACACCGACATAAGGAAGGGCAACGTCCTGACTTTC
TRBV23-1	TRBD1	TRBJ1-5	-	CASPTGTGTDPQHF	TGCGCCAGCCCAACCGGGACAGGGACCGATCCCCAGCATTTT
TRBV25-1	-	TRBJ2-7	-	CASSWGYEQYF	TGTGCCAGCAGTTGGGGATACGAGCAGTACTTC
TRBV6-2/TRBV6-3	-	TRBJ2-7	few	CASSSGGSYEQYF	TGTGCCAGCAGTTCAGGGGGGTCCTACGAGCAGTACTTC
TRBV20-1	-	TRBJ2-3	-	CSASKSQDTQYF	TGCAGTGCTAGCAAAAGCCAAGATACGCAGTATTTT